Described below is a single TCR beta chain sequence and its context. What it binds is not known. J lost 0 bases, V lost 5 bases, and 10 bases had no gene match. The CDR3 length is 18 residues. Germline assignment: CDR1 ENHRY and CDR2 SYGVKD. This sample stems from a study of shared clonotypes between healthy human individuals. Overall study: Three plates were used per donor for CD4 naive, three for CD4 memory, two for CD8 naive and one for CD8 memory. Overall study findings and caveats: Memory subsets generally showed smaller estimated richness than naive subsets did. Large sequencing depth failed to make sorted-subset sequencing complete, rarefaction showed.

The method was immunoSEQ multiplex PCR; TCRdb's version includes in-frame clones alone and lacks a portion of them. The profile shows some 2,000,000 clones, around 95% of them singletons. The study enrolled healthy HIV-negative adults without recent acute infections or vaccinations as donors. The source of this sequence is a man between 18 and 29 years old in good health. The V call is TRBV10-3, the J call TRBJ2-7; 13 bases map to TRBD2. Sequencing was carried out using naive CD4+ T cells sorted from blood. The subset was: CD45RA+ positively selected. Here the CDR3 reads CAISPSGTSGTSSYEQYF. CDR3 nucleotides: TGTGCCATCAGTCCCTCCGGGACTAGCGGGACGAGCTCCTACGAGCAGTACTTC.